The rows below give T cell receptor beta chains drawn from one sample of a study of post-analysis software for immune sequencing data. TCRdb called the PCR reads again in MiXCR, with one record for every CDR3 protein. The repertoire includes fewer than 850,000 distinct CDR3 sequences, roughly 30% of them detected once, and more than 0.45% sits in the top ten. Sequenced: blood. The source is a girl between 10 and 17 years old with multiple sclerosis. Both conserved end residues are part of each CDR3. A D gene is named only where the DNA matches it firmly. Some rows have no size entry. The others give once, few or many, or a class for an expanded clone.

TRBJ2-5,TRBD1,TRBV20-1,NA,CSAPWAGTEKETQYF,TGCAGTGCCCCGTGGGCCGGGACAGAGAAAGAGACCCAGTACTTC
TRBJ1-1,NA,TRBV7-2,NA,CASSLDYRVAEAFF,TGTGCCAGCAGCTTAGACTACCGAGTGGCTGAAGCTTTCTTT
TRBJ2-6,NA,TRBV20-1,few,CSARAGSGANVLTF,TGCAGTGCTAGAGCGGGCTCTGGGGCCAACGTCCTGACTTTC
TRBJ2-1,NA,TRBV7-2,few,CASTLRELAGYNEQFF,TGTGCCAGCACCCTTCGGGAGTTAGCCGGGTACAATGAGCAGTTCTTC
TRBJ2-5,TRBD2,TRBV5-1,NA,CASSLIGGGVGGETQYF,TGCGCCAGCAGCTTGATTGGCGGGGGAGTAGGCGGAGAGACCCAGTACTTC
TRBJ2-7,TRBD1,TRBV5-5,NA,CASSLDQGALEQYF,TGTGCCAGCAGCTTGGACCAGGGGGCTCTCGAGCAGTACTTC
TRBJ2-7,TRBD2,TRBV27,NA,CASSPRTSGHLSSYEQYF,TGTGCCAGCAGTCCAAGGACTAGCGGGCACCTATCGTCCTACGAGCAGTACTTC
TRBJ2-6,NA,TRBV12-3/TRBV12-4,many,CASSLLAGANVLTF,TGTGCCAGCAGTTTATTAGCTGGGGCCAACGTCCTGACTTTC
TRBJ2-7,NA,TRBV7-2,few,CASRGGGEQYF,TGTGCCAGCAGGGGGGGCGGCGAGCAGTACTTC
TRBJ2-5,NA,TRBV27,few,CASSFQGFTETQYF,TGTGCCAGCAGTTTCCAGGGGTTTACAGAGACCCAGTACTTC
TRBJ2-1,TRBD2,TRBV20-1,few,CSARGERESYNEQFF,TGCAGTGCTCGCGGTGAGCGGGAGTCCTACAATGAGCAGTTCTTC
TRBJ2-1,TRBD2,TRBV24-1,few,CATSDPGLAGDNEQFF,TGTGCCACCAGTGACCCGGGACTAGCGGGGGACAATGAGCAGTTCTTC
TRBJ2-7,NA,TRBV7-9,NA,CASSPPGSPCYEQYF,TGTGCCAGCAGCCCCCCGGGGTCCCCCTGCTACGAGCAGTACTTC
TRBJ2-7,TRBD1,TRBV5-1,NA,CASSGTGDSSYEQYF,TGCGCCAGCAGCGGTACAGGGGACAGCTCCTACGAGCAGTACTTC
TRBJ2-3,NA,TRBV12-3/TRBV12-4,NA,CTSSSQGSQDTQYF,TGTACCAGCAGTTCCCAGGGTTCTCAAGATACGCAGTATTTT
TRBJ2-5,NA,TRBV6-6,few,CASSYTGTPGPQTQYF,TGTGCCAGCAGTTACACTGGGACCCCCGGTCCTCAGACCCAGTACTTC
TRBJ2-5,NA,TRBV6-1,NA,CASSDWARETQYF,TGTGCCAGCAGTGACTGGGCACGGGAGACCCAGTACTTC
TRBJ1-5,TRBD1,TRBV12-3/TRBV12-4,NA,CASSPGQGFQPQHF,TGTGCCAGCAGTCCGGGACAGGGTTTTCAGCCCCAGCATTTT
TRBJ2-7,NA,TRBV20-1,NA,CSALDSGGVYEQYF,TGCAGTGCGCTAGATTCCGGAGGGGTTTACGAGCAGTACTTC
TRBJ1-2,TRBD1,TRBV11-2,NA,CASSLSTGGLGGYTF,TGTGCCAGCAGCTTAAGTACAGGGGGACTAGGTGGCTACACCTTC
TRBJ1-3,NA,TRBV12-3/TRBV12-4,NA,CASSFGTGPGNTIYF,TGTGCCAGCAGTTTTGGGACGGGGCCTGGAAACACCATATATTTT
TRBJ2-5,NA,TRBV11-3,few,CASSSGAFETQYF,TGTGCCAGCAGCTCGGGGGCGTTCGAGACCCAGTACTTC
TRBJ2-7,NA,TRBV7-9,NA,CASFPGISYNEQYF,TGTGCCAGCTTTCCCGGGATCTCCTACAATGAGCAGTACTTC
TRBJ2-1,TRBD1,TRBV10-3,NA,CAISQGQGAYYNEQFF,TGTGCCATCAGCCAAGGACAGGGGGCGTACTACAATGAGCAGTTCTTC
TRBJ2-3,NA,TRBV20-1,many,CSARSSTDTQYF,TGCAGTGCCAGGTCATCCACAGATACGCAGTATTTT
TRBJ1-2,TRBD1,TRBV25-1,few,CVSTQSQGKGYTF,TGTGTCAGCACCCAGTCACAGGGGAAGGGCTACACCTTC
TRBJ1-5,NA,TRBV10-2,NA,CASSGEGPGSNQPRHF,TGCGCCAGCAGTGGAGAGGGCCCGGGCAGCAATCAGCCCCGGCATTTT
TRBJ2-7,NA,TRBV28,NA,CASNSQVGTYLYF,TGTGCCAGCAACTCGCAGGTCGGGACTTATTTGTACTTC